The text below deals with one TCR beta chain. Its antigen is unknown. A multiplex PCR was run with 60 Vbeta primers and 13 Jbeta primers. Sequencing was performed with immunoSEQ multiplex PCR; in TCRdb, only in-frame clones are kept and a portion is missing. This sample has some 150,000 clones; less than 85% occur once, and the top ten carry around 6.8%. This entry comes from a study of cytomegalovirus exposure and HLA in healthy donors. Study-wide results and limits: The study flagged 150 to 200 TCR beta chains as cytomegalovirus-associated. It emerged from a later analysis that several of the most significant clusters appeared to be linked to common viral pathogens.

This CDR3 has 16 residues. Per the germline V gene, CDR1 is LNHDA and CDR2 is SQIVND (reference sequence). V dropped 0 bases and J dropped 2 bases, with 11 bases sitting between them. The receptor's source is a man in his forties in good health and CMV-seropositive. This sequence joins TRBV19 and TRBJ1-5; D uncertain. The sample consisted of PBMCs. The DNA of the CDR3 is TGTGCCAGTAGTATAGACCGCAGTAGCGGCAATCAGCCCCAGCATTTT. As protein: CASSIDRSSGNQPQHF.